This TCR beta chain originates from a study of identical twins. This clonotype was recorded at least ten times. Antigen unknown. TCRdb reprocessed the 5' RACE reads with MiXCR, giving one entry per CDR3 protein. This sample has 350,000 to 450,000 distinct CDR3 sequences; around a sixth occur once, and the top ten carry 10% to 15%. Broader study findings: Where beta out-of-frame sequences were concerned, excess twin sharing was weaker. Conclusions relied on cross-sectional statistical analysis, not following the same donors.

The CDR3 loop spans 14 amino acids. Germline V gives CDR1 SGHRS, CDR2 YFSETQ. V gave up 2 bases and J gave up 0 bases, with 8 bases separating them. This rearrangement joins TRBV5-1 to TRBJ2-5; D is perhaps TRBD2 (6 bases). Sequencing input: naive T cells sorted from blood. The TCR originated in a man aged 45-65 years in good health. The CDR3 region is CASSFGGDQETQYF. CDR3 nucleotide sequence: TGCGCCAGCAGCTTCGGAGGGGACCAAGAGACCCAGTACTTC.